One sample yielded the 18 T cell receptor beta chains listed below, sequenced in a study of CD8+ T cells in alopecia areata. RNA was extracted and reverse transcribed into cDNA as the sequencing template. The data were produced by immunoSEQ multiplex PCR, yet TCRdb's version contains in-frame clones alone and is incomplete. This sample has about 200,000 clones, with approximately 60% found just once. Sample: CD8+ T cells sorted from blood. These receptors all stem from a human donor in good health.

The J gene is TRBJ1-1, the V gene TRBV29-1, with a possible D match to TRBD1 (5 bases). Trimming cost V 0 bases and J 6 bases, with 14 bases left between them. Germline assignment: CDR1 SQVTM and CDR2 ANQGSEA. This CDR3 has 14 amino acids. The CDR3 region is CSVEERLRGPEAFF. The CDR3 DNA reads as TGCAGCGTTGAAGAGCGACTCCGGGGCCCTGAAGCTTTCTTT.

This sequence joins TRBV11-2 and TRBJ1-3; D call uncertain. There are 13 residues in the CDR3. Germline CDR1 and CDR2: SGHAT and FQNNGV. Trimming took off 1 base at V and 8 bases at J, with 9 bases between the two ends. The DNA for the CDR3 is TGTGCCAGCAGCTTAGGGCGGGGAGACACCATATATTTT. It codes for CASSLGRGDTIYF.

This clone was seen only a few times. Its ends do not fully match the called genes, so a read error is possible. The chain joins TRBV7-9 to TRBJ1-1; 7 bases line up with TRBD1. The germline gives CDR1 SEHNR, CDR2 FQNEAQ (reference sequence). The CDR3 has 12 residues. CDR3 DNA: TGTGCCAGCAGCTTAGCCCAGGGACAGCCGGATTTT. Its protein is CASSLAQGQPDF.

The chain combines TRBV27 with TRBJ1-6; perhaps TRBD1 as D (5 bases). The CDR3 is 16 amino acids. Germline CDR1 MNHEY, CDR2 SMNVEV (reference sequence). Trimming stripped 0 bases from V and 6 bases from J, with 12 bases between. This chain's CDR3 is CASSLSSGRFNSPLHF. CDR3 in DNA: TGTGCCAGCAGTTTATCATCAGGGAGGTTTAATTCACCCCTCCACTTT.

The J gene is TRBJ2-1, the V gene TRBV30, with TRBD2 matching 8 bases. Looked up from germline, CDR1 is GTSNPN and CDR2 is SVGIG (reference sequence). V lost 0 bases to trimming and J lost 9 bases; unmatched junction nucleotides: 10. There are 15 residues in the CDR3. Here the CDR3 DNA reads TGTGCCTGGAGTGTACTGGGACTAGTACAGAGTGAGCAGTTCTTC. It codes for CAWSVLGLVQSEQFF.

The gene calls are TRBV29-1 and TRBJ1-2; 9 nucleotides align to TRBD1. V lost 4 bases and J lost 0; bases outside the gene matches: 6. The CDR3 is made up of 15 amino acids. In germline, CDR1 is SQVTM, CDR2 ANQGSEA. The CDR3 reads CSVGQGGLANYGYTF. The CDR3 DNA follows: TGCAGCGTTGGACAGGGGGGGTTAGCTAACTATGGCTACACCTTC.

This chain connects TRBV19 to TRBJ2-7; D is perhaps TRBD2 (6 bases). V was pared by 3 bases and J by 7 bases, with 13 bases between. This CDR3 contains 13 residues. The germline gives CDR1 LNHDA, CDR2 SQIVND (reference sequence). CDR3 sequence reads: CASSMRGPWEQYF. CDR3 nucleotides: TGTGCCAGTAGTATGCGGGGCCCCTGGGAGCAGTACTTC.

The J gene is TRBJ2-7, the V gene TRBV2; D is unclear. Germline CDR1 is SNHLY and CDR2 is FYNNEI. The ends were cut back, 3 bases at V and 12 bases at J, with 21 bases in the middle. The CDR3 has 14 residues. The CDR3 DNA is TGTGCCAGCAGTGAGGCAGTAAGTCCCCCGACGTGGTACTTC. As protein: CASSEAVSPPTWYF.

The chain has TRBV2 and TRBJ1-5, with D hard to call. CDR1 is SNHLY and CDR2 is FYNNEI in the germline V gene. The CDR3 is made up of 16 amino acids. DNA for the CDR3: TGTGCGAGAGGTGGTCAGCGGGGATTAGGCAATCAGCCCCAGCATTTT. Encoded protein: CARGGQRGLGNQPQHF.

The V gene is TRBV6-6, the J gene TRBJ2-5; 9 bases match TRBD2. V shed 2 bases and J 2 bases; nucleotides not matched to a gene: 3. The germline gives CDR1 MNHNY, CDR2 SVGAGI (reference sequence). The CDR3 totals 15 residues. The CDR3 sequence is CASSYQRGAQETQYF. CDR3 DNA: TGTGCCAGCAGTTACCAGCGGGGGGCTCAAGAGACCCAGTACTTC.

The rearrangement joins TRBV7-9 to TRBJ2-1; D gene uncertain. This CDR3 contains 15 residues. V was cut by 4 bases and J by 0 bases, with 10 bases left in between. Germline-derived CDR1 and CDR2 are SEHNR and FQNEAQ (reference sequence). The CDR3 sequence: CASSSSISSYNEQFF. The CDR3 DNA is TGTGCCAGCAGCTCGAGCATCAGCTCCTACAATGAGCAGTTCTTC.

A few counts support this clone. The chain is built from TRBV23-1 and TRBJ2-7; possibly TRBD2 for D (5 bases). TRBV23-1 carries the ORF label, with uncertain function. This CDR3 region has 14 residues. Trimming stripped 5 bases from V and 4 bases from J, with 15 bases between. The CDR3, as DNA: TGCGCCAGCAGTTCTAGCCCAGCCTTTTACGAGCAGTACTTC. Its translation is CASSSSPAFYEQYF.

The chain carries TRBV27 and TRBJ1-1; 8 bases agree with TRBD1. The germline CDR1 and CDR2 sequences are MNHEY and SMNVEV (reference sequence). The CDR3 spans 16 residues. J lost 5 bases, V lost 0 bases, and 8 bases had no gene match. This CDR3 reads CASSLSGRGRGTEAFF. The CDR3 DNA follows: TGTGCCAGCAGTTTATCTGGCAGGGGGCGCGGAACTGAAGCTTTCTTT.

Comments on this clone: Other DNA sequences in this specimen translate into the identical CDR3. The chain couples TRBV5-1 to TRBJ2-7; D uncertain. This CDR3 spans 13 amino acids. V dropped 0 bases and J dropped 2 bases, with 6 bases sitting between them. Germline assignment: CDR1 SGHRS and CDR2 YFSETQ. The CDR3 region has the DNA TGCGCCAGCAGCTTGGAGGTCGCCTACGAGCAGTACTTC. Its translation: CASSLEVAYEQYF.

This clone was picked up a small number of times. The gene calls are TRBV19 and TRBJ1-3; TRBD1 matches at 8 bases. The germline V gene encodes CDR1 LNHDA and CDR2 SQIVND (reference sequence). The V gene end was trimmed by 3 bases and the J gene end by 3 bases; junction bases not matched to a gene: 13. CDR3 length: 18 amino acids. For the CDR3, the DNA is TGTGCCAGTAGTATTCAGGGGGCCGACTCCTTACGTGGAAACACCATATATTTT. Residues: CASSIQGADSLRGNTIYF.

CDR3 region: CASSLDGTAYNEQFF. The CDR3 DNA is TGCGCCAGCAGCTTGGATGGGACAGCATACAATGAGCAGTTCTTC. This chain joins TRBV5-1 and TRBJ2-1; TRBD1 matches at 7 bases. Germline lookup yields CDR1 SGHRS and CDR2 YFSETQ. V lost 0 bases, J lost 4 bases, and 4 bases stayed unmatched. The CDR3 runs 15 residues.

This clone was seen more than once but under ten times. The gene calls are TRBV29-1 and TRBJ2-1; D gene uncertain. The CDR3 contains 13 residues. V was cut by 6 bases and J by 6 bases, with 15 bases left in between. Germline CDR1 and CDR2: SQVTM and ANQGSEA. The CDR3 region has the DNA TGCAGCGTAGGGCCCCCAGGTTTCAATGAGCAGTTCTTC. Its protein is CSVGPPGFNEQFF.

The V and J genes are TRBV5-4 and TRBJ2-1, with 12 bases fitting TRBD1. The CDR3 has 16 residues. CDR1 is SGHNT and CDR2 is YYREEE in the germline V gene (reference sequence). V was pared by 1 base and J by 5 bases, with 4 bases of the junction left unmatched. The CDR3 DNA reads as TGTGCCAGCAGCTTGTCGGGACAGGGGGCCAACAATGAGCAGTTCTTC. It specifies CASSLSGQGANNEQFF.